This T cell receptor (beta chain) was found in a study of blood T cell repertoires in COVID-19. Study-level information: The United States, Italy and Spain were the sources of the acute and convalescent COVID-19 samples.

From germline, CDR1 is SEHNR and CDR2 FQNEAQ (reference sequence). CDR3 length: 12 amino acids. The ends were cut back, 1 base at V and 6 bases at J, with 4 bases in the middle. Per the original data handling: The assay estimated nucleated cells by amplifying reference gene primers. The data were produced by immunoSEQ multiplex PCR, yet TCRdb's version contains in-frame clones alone and is incomplete. D and trimming come from the DNA, and the V and J calls and clone size come from that table. The sample holds 78,000 or so clones, roughly 80% seen once. V usage is TRBV7-9 and J usage is TRBJ1-5, with D unresolved. The receptor was isolated from an elderly man with acute or convalescent COVID-19. The sequenced sample consisted of peripheral blood. As DNA, the CDR3 is TGTGCCAGCAGCTTAGTCTCTCAGCCCCAGCATTTT. Translated, it gives CASSLVSQPQHF.